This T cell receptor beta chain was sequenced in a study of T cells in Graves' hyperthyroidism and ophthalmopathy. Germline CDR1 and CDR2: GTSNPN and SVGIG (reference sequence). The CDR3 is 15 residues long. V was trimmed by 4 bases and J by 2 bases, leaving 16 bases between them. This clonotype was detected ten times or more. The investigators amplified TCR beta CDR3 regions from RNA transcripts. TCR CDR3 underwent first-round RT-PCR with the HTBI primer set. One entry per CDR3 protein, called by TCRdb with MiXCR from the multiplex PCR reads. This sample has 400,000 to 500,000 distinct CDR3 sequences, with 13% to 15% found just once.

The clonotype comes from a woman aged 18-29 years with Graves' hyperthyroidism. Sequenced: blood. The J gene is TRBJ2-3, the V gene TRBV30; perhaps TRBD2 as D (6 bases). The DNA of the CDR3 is TGTGCCTGGACATTTAGCGGAACAGTCACAGATACGCAGTATTTT. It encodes CAWTFSGTVTDTQYF. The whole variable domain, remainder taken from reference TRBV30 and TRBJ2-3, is SQTIHQWPATLVQPVGSPLSLECTVEGTSNPNLYWYRQAAGRGLQLLFYSVGIGQISSEVPQNLSASRPQDRQFILSSKKLLLSDSGFYLCAWTFSGTVTDTQYFGPGTRLTVL.